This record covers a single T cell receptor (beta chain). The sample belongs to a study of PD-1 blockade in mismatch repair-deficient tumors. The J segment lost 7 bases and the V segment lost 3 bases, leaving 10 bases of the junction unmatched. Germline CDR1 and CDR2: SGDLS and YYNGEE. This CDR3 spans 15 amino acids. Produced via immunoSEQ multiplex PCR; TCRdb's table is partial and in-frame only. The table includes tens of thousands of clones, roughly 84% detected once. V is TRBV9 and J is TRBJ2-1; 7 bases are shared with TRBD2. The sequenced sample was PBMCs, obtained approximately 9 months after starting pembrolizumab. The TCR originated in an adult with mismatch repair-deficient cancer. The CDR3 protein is CASSASWWEGNEQFF. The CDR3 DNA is TGTGCCAGCAGCGCCTCATGGTGGGAGGGTAATGAGCAGTTCTTC.